This TCR beta chain derives from a study of blood T cell repertoires in COVID-19. In the study overall: PBMCs, B-cell-depleted T cells, or T cells provided the cDNA or gDNA that made up the material.

Participants spanned ages about 18 to 95 years and resided in over 20 US areas. Membership in each cohort depended on participant-reported clinical history. What the recovered Cohort 3 donors had was two negative PCRs, clearance, or symptom resolution. Trimming shortened V by 0 bases and J by 2 bases, and 14 bases separated the two germline ends. The CDR3 extends over 16 amino acids. Germline V gene sequence: CDR1 MNHEY, CDR2 SMNVEV (reference sequence). The repertoire was sequenced with immunoSEQ multiplex PCR; TCRdb's copy has only in-frame clones and lacks some. Here the sample spans approximately 330,000 clones, under 90% being singletons.

Material: PBMCs or T cells enriched from blood (not recorded which). The chain employs TRBV27 and TRBJ2-7, with D possibly matching TRBD2 (6 bases). The receptor comes from a young woman who had recovered from COVID-19. The CDR3 sequence: CASSLSVGLLPYEQYF. The CDR3 DNA sequence: TGTGCCAGCAGTTTATCCGTGGGACTTCTTCCCTACGAGCAGTACTTC.